There are many counts of the clone carrying this TCR beta chain. As yet, its antigen is unknown. An equimolar mix of two oligonucleotides served as the beta constant-region primer for TRBC1 and TRBC2. Ligated cDNA was amplified by four rounds of PCR with nested alpha and beta constant-region primers and SP2. The cDNA 3' end received a ligated single-stranded oligonucleotide carrying the SP2 primer and a 12-nucleotide UMI. TCRdb passed the UMI-ligation and nested PCR reads through MiXCR, listing each CDR3 protein once. The table lists over 100,000 distinct CDR3 sequences, roughly 15% of them singletons. This sample stems from a study of naive and memory T cell subsets. Study-wide points: Gini index rose across naive, CM, EM and EMRA in CD4 and CD8. A few larger clonotypes appeared in naive repertoires, especially CD8, possibly memory cells re-expressing CD45RA. Over 90% of naive TCR sequences appeared only once, unlike memory subsets.

Four subsets defined by CD45RA and CD27 were sorted after CD3, CD4, CD8 and live/dead staining. The source material was naive CD8+ T cells from blood. The clonotype was recovered from a human donor in good health.

The CDR3 reads CASSESGRASYEQYF. In nucleotides, the CDR3 is TGTGCCAGCAGTGAAAGCGGGAGGGCCTCGTACGAGCAGTACTTC. V and J are TRBV25-1 and TRBJ2-7; 10 bases line up with TRBD2. Germline V gene lookup returns CDR1 MGHDK and CDR2 SYGVNS. The CDR3 contains 15 residues. The V segment lost 2 bases and the J segment 4 bases; nucleotides outside the gene matches: 5.